Presented here are 14 T cell receptor beta chains from one specimen sequenced in a study of blood T cell repertoires in COVID-19. Profiled with immunoSEQ multiplex PCR; TCRdb holds only in-frame clones, not every one. The table shows about 130,000 clones, with roughly 83% occurring only once. Source material: peripheral blood. The receptors stem from a woman aged 45-65 years with acute or convalescent COVID-19.

The chain combines TRBV27 with TRBJ1-5; a weak D match, TRBD1 (5 bases). The germline V gene encodes CDR1 MNHEY and CDR2 SMNVEV (reference sequence). The V end was cut by 3 bases, the J end by 0 bases, with 12 bases between. The CDR3 loop spans 16 amino acids. This chain's CDR3 is CASSFLGTLSNQPQHF. In DNA, the CDR3 is TGTGCCAGCAGTTTCCTCGGGACTCTTAGCAATCAGCCCCAGCATTTT.

The chain uses TRBV18 and TRBJ1-2; TRBD1 matches at 8 bases. This CDR3 contains 12 residues. From germline, CDR1 is KGHSH and CDR2 LQKENI. The J segment lost 13 bases and the V segment lost 4 bases, leaving 8 bases of the junction unmatched. CDR3 region: CASSRPDRVPTF. The CDR3 coding sequence is TGTGCCAGCTCACGACCGGACAGGGTTCCCACCTTC.

The genes are TRBV18 and TRBJ2-5; possible D gene TRBD2, 6 bases. Germline CDR1 is KGHSH and CDR2 is LQKENI. This CDR3 is built from 13 residues. Trimming removed 3 bases at V and 4 bases at J, with 9 bases between. CDR3 nucleotide sequence: TGTGCCAGCTCACCGGGGGGAGCAGAGACCCAGTACTTC. Amino acid sequence: CASSPGGAETQYF.

V gene TRBV6-5 combines with J gene TRBJ2-3, with 7 bases matching TRBD2. CDR1 is MNHEY and CDR2 is SVGAGI in the germline V gene. This CDR3 has 15 residues. The V segment lost 0 bases and the J segment 5 bases; nucleotides outside the gene matches: 5. CDR3 loop: CASSYSGLAEDTQYF. The CDR3 nucleotides are TGTGCCAGCAGTTACTCAGGTCTAGCGGAAGATACGCAGTATTTT.

The chain uses TRBV2 and TRBJ2-3; 8 nucleotides agree with TRBD2. The CDR3 consists of 20 residues. V lost 5 bases and J lost 1; bases outside the gene matches: 20. CDR1 is SNHLY and CDR2 is FYNNEI in the germline V gene. The CDR3 spells CASSRWVVGFSGKGTDTQYF. DNA for the CDR3: TGTGCCAGCAGTAGATGGGTGGTAGGGTTTAGCGGGAAGGGCACAGATACGCAGTATTTT.

The J gene is TRBJ1-4, the V gene TRBV30; weak D call: TRBD1 (6 bases). The V gene's germline CDR1 is GTSNPN and CDR2 SVGIG (reference sequence). The CDR3 is 21 amino acids. Between the trimmed V and J ends, which lost 3 bases and 8 bases, there was a span of 37 bases. The CDR3, as DNA: TGTGCCTGGAGGATGCGGGGGCCGGGGCCCGCCCAAGGTAGCGGTCCCGAAAAACTGTTTTTT. Encoded protein: CAWRMRGPGPAQGSGPEKLFF.

This chain connects TRBV9 to TRBJ1-1; D uncertain. The V gene's germline CDR1 is SGDLS and CDR2 YYNGEE. This CDR3 region has 15 residues. Trimming pared 0 bases from V and 0 bases from J, leaving 9 bases between. CDR3 DNA: TGTGCCAGCAGCGTAGTAGAGGGCATGAACACTGAAGCTTTCTTT. Translated: CASSVVEGMNTEAFF. The whole variable domain, remainder taken from reference TRBV9 and TRBJ1-1, is DSGVTQTPKHLITATGQRVTLRCSPRSGDLSVYWYQQSLDQGLQFLIQYYNGEERAKGNILERFSAQQFPDLHSELNLSSLELGDSALYFCASSVVEGMNTEAFFGQGTRLTVV.

V usage is TRBV18 and J usage is TRBJ1-1; D is unclear. Germline V gene sequence: CDR1 KGHSH, CDR2 LQKENI. Trimming removed 3 bases from V and 1 base from J, with 15 bases in between. The CDR3 contains 16 residues. The CDR3 DNA is TGTGCCAGCTCACCGATTTCGGGGATAGGGAACACTGAAGCTTTCTTT. Its translation is CASSPISGIGNTEAFF.

The rearrangement joins TRBV6-2 or TRBV6-3 to TRBJ1-2; 7 bases are shared with TRBD1. Germline V gene lookup returns CDR1 MNHEY and CDR2 SVGEGT. Germline trimming cut 4 bases from V and 4 bases from J; bases unmatched to any gene: 6. The CDR3 has 14 residues. The CDR3 loop reads CASSSPTGSYGYTF. The CDR3, as DNA: TGTGCCAGCAGTTCCCCGACAGGGAGCTATGGCTACACCTTC.

The V and J genes are TRBV10-3 and TRBJ2-2; 11 bases line up with TRBD1. Trimming cost V 10 bases and J 1 base; bases outside gene matches: 8. Looked up from germline, CDR1 is ENHRY and CDR2 is SYGVKD. The CDR3 totals 16 residues. CDR3 bases: TGTGCCACCAGAAAGGACAGGGGGCAGAACACCGGGGAGCTGTTTTTT. As protein: CATRKDRGQNTGELFF.

The rearrangement uses TRBV11-2 and TRBJ1-6; 10 bases line up with TRBD1. V trimming: 1 base; J trimming: 11 bases; junction bases outside the gene matches: 5. This CDR3 contains 15 residues. Per the germline V gene, CDR1 is SGHAT and CDR2 is FQNNGV. Here the CDR3 DNA reads TGTGCCAGCAGCTTAGGACAGGGGGCTGGGACACCCCTCCACTTT. Residues: CASSLGQGAGTPLHF.

In this sample, this clone turned up a few times. V is TRBV10-3 and J is TRBJ2-3; D gene unclear. Germline lookup yields CDR1 ENHRY and CDR2 SYGVKD. This CDR3 has 14 amino acids. The V gene lost 2 bases and the J gene lost 8 bases, with 14 bases spanning the gap. In DNA, the CDR3 is TGTGCCATCAGTGAGGCTTTTGAGCTCGGTACGCAGTATTTT. Protein product: CAISEAFELGTQYF.

V and J are TRBV6-5 and TRBJ1-2; 11 bases are a match to TRBD1. J gave up 7 bases and V 7 bases, and 8 bases lay outside the gene matches. Germline V gene sequence: CDR1 MNHEY, CDR2 SVGAGI. The CDR3 consists of 14 residues. CDR3: CASKSGQGAPGYTF. The CDR3 coding sequence is TGTGCCAGCAAAAGCGGACAGGGGGCGCCTGGCTACACCTTC.

The J gene is TRBJ1-3, the V gene TRBV9; 9 bases map to TRBD1. The CDR3 spans 16 residues. V shed 4 bases and J 3 bases; nucleotides not matched to a gene: 8. Per germline, CDR1 SGDLS and CDR2 YYNGEE. In DNA, the CDR3 is TGTGCCAGCAGCACGGCCGGGACAGGGTTTGGAAACACCATATATTTT. This codes for CASSTAGTGFGNTIYF.